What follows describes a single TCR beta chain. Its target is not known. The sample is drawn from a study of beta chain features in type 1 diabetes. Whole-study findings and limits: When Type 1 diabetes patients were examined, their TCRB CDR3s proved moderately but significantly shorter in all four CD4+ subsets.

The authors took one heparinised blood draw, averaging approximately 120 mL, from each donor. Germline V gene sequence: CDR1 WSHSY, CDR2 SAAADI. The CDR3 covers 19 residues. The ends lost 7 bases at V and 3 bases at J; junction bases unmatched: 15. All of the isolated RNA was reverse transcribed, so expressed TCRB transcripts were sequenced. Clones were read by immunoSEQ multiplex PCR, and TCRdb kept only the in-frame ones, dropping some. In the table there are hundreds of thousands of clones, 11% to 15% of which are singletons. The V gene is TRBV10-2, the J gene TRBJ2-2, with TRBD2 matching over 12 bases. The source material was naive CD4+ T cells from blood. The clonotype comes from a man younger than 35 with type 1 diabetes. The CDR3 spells CASNSGTNTSGRYTGELFF. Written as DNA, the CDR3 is TGCGCCAGCAATTCCGGGACAAATACTAGCGGGAGGTACACCGGGGAGCTGTTTTTT.